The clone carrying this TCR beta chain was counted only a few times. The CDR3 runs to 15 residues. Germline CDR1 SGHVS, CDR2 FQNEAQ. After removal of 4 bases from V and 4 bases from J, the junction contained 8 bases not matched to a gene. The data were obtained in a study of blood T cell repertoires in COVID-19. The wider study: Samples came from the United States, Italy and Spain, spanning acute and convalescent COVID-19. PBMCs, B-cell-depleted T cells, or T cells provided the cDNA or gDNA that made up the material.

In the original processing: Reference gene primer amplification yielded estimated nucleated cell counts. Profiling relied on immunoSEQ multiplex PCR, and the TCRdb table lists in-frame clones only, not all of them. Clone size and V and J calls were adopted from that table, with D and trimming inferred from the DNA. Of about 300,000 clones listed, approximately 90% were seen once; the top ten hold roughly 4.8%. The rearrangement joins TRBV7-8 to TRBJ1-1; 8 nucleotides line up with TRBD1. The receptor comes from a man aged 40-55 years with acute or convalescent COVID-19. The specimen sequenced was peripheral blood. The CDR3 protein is CASSWMTGEVTEAFF. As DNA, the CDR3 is TGTGCCAGCAGCTGGATGACAGGGGAGGTCACTGAAGCTTTCTTT.